The 21 T cell receptor beta chains below were found in one sample sequenced in a study of T cell changes during pregnancy in multiple sclerosis. The data were produced by immunoSEQ multiplex PCR, yet TCRdb's version contains in-frame clones alone and is incomplete. This table holds 60,000 to 75,000 clones, 92% found once. The sequenced sample was peripheral blood, obtained in the second trimester of pregnancy. The receptors come from a female donor with multiple sclerosis, enrolled in a pregnancy study.

V usage is TRBV2 and J usage is TRBJ1-5; D not certain. This CDR3 contains 16 residues. Germline V gene sequence: CDR1 SNHLY, CDR2 FYNNEI. V gave up 5 bases and J gave up 0 bases, with 14 bases separating them. The CDR3 coding sequence is TGTGCCAGCAGTCGGGTTTTGGTTTATAGCAATCAGCCCCAGCATTTT. Translation: CASSRVLVYSNQPQHF.

The chain employs TRBV5-1 and TRBJ2-5; possibly TRBD1 for D (6 bases). CDR3 length: 14 residues. Trimming took 4 bases from V and 0 from J, leaving 10 bases between them. Germline assignment: CDR1 SGHRS and CDR2 YFSETQ. Here the CDR3 reads CASSPDSNQETQYF. For the CDR3, the DNA is TGCGCCAGCAGCCCGGACAGCAACCAAGAGACCCAGTACTTC.

This sequence joins TRBV9 and TRBJ1-4; no clear D. Germline V lookup: CDR1 SGDLS, CDR2 YYNGEE. The CDR3 is 15 amino acids. Trimming cost V 0 bases and J 8 bases, with 14 bases left between them. The CDR3 DNA reads TGTGCCAGCAGCGTAGGACACTCCGCGTCGGAAAAACTGTTTTTT. Residues: CASSVGHSASEKLFF.

The chain is built from TRBV13 and TRBJ1-2; perhaps TRBD1 as D (6 bases). Trimming stripped 5 bases from V and 8 bases from J, with 12 bases between. Germline-derived CDR1 and CDR2 are PRHDT and FYEKMQ (reference sequence). The CDR3 has 12 amino acids. CDR3 nucleotides: TGTGCCAGCAGCGAATACAGGGACGGCTACACCTTC. This sequence encodes CASSEYRDGYTF.

The J gene is TRBJ2-6, the V gene TRBV2; perhaps TRBD2 as D (5 bases). CDR1 is SNHLY and CDR2 is FYNNEI in the germline V gene. V was cut by 5 bases and J by 4 bases, with 12 bases left in between. The CDR3 length is 15 residues. The CDR3: CASSMEVIGANVLTF. CDR3 bases: TGTGCCAGCAGTATGGAGGTAATCGGGGCCAACGTCCTGACTTTC. Filled out from reference TRBV2 and TRBJ2-6, the complete variable domain reads EPEVTQTPSHQVTQMGQEVILRCVPISNHLYFYWYRQILGQKVEFLVSFYNNEISEKSEIFDDQFSVERPDGSNFTLKIRSTKLEDSAMYFCASSMEVIGANVLTFGAGSRLTVL.

The chain combines TRBV5-1 with TRBJ2-5, with a tentative D call TRBD1 (5 bases). Germline-derived CDR1 and CDR2 are SGHRS and YFSETQ. The germline V and J ends were trimmed by 0 bases and 9 bases, with 12 bases remaining between them. The CDR3 runs to 13 residues. CDR3 protein: CASSLARIGAQYF. In nucleotides, the CDR3 is TGCGCCAGCAGCTTGGCCCGGATAGGGGCCCAGTACTTC.

The rearrangement uses TRBV2 and TRBJ1-2, with 8 bases fitting TRBD1. V lost 3 bases and J lost 2; bases outside the gene matches: 2. This CDR3 is built from 14 residues. Germline CDR1 and CDR2: SNHLY and FYNNEI. The CDR3 bases are TGTGCCAGCAGTGACAGGGGGCAAAACTATGGCTACACCTTC. Translated: CASSDRGQNYGYTF.

The chain combines TRBV5-6 with TRBJ1-2, with D tentatively TRBD1 (6 bases). The V end lost 0 bases, the J end lost 5 bases, and 14 bases lay between the germline ends. CDR1 and CDR2 from the germline V gene are SGHDT and YYEEEE. This CDR3 spans 15 amino acids. CDR3 DNA: TGTGCCAGCAGCTTGGTGGACAGAACTTTTTATGGCTACACCTTC. Translation gives CASSLVDRTFYGYTF.

The chain employs TRBV19 and TRBJ1-1; D gene unclear. The V gene's germline CDR1 is LNHDA and CDR2 SQIVND (reference sequence). V was clipped by 1 base and J by 2 bases, with 11 bases between them. The CDR3 length is 15 residues. CDR3 nucleotide sequence: TGTGCCAGTAGTATAGGTCTATTTGGTAACACTGAAGCTTTCTTT. This encodes CASSIGLFGNTEAFF.

The chain recombines TRBV27 with TRBJ1-6; no firm D call. V lost 6 bases and J lost 10, with 19 bases in between. Per the germline V gene, CDR1 is MNHEY and CDR2 is SMNVEV (reference sequence). The CDR3 length is 15 residues. The CDR3 reads CASRRTGDLMSPLHF. In nucleotides, the CDR3 is TGTGCCAGCAGACGAACCGGAGATTTGATGTCACCCCTCCACTTT.

The V and J genes are TRBV13 and TRBJ2-7; 8 bases are shared with TRBD2. V trimming: 1 base; J trimming: 4 bases; junction bases outside the gene matches: 6. Per germline, CDR1 PRHDT and CDR2 FYEKMQ (reference sequence). CDR3 size: 15 residues. CDR3 in amino acids: CASSLAASGSYEQYF. CDR3 nucleotides: TGTGCCAGCAGCTTAGCGGCTAGCGGGTCGTACGAGCAGTACTTC.

This chain joins TRBV7-9 and TRBJ2-5; perhaps TRBD1 as D (5 bases). V was pared by 5 bases and J by 4 bases, with 14 bases between. Germline V gives CDR1 SEHNR, CDR2 FQNEAQ (reference sequence). The CDR3 runs 14 residues. The CDR3 nucleotides are TGTGCCAGCAGCCAACCCAGGGTCGGAGAGACCCAGTACTTC. It is translated as CASSQPRVGETQYF.

V gene TRBV19 combines with J gene TRBJ2-1, with 7 bases matching TRBD2. CDR3 length equals 14 residues. V lost 3 bases to trimming and J lost 5 bases; unmatched junction nucleotides: 4. In germline, CDR1 is LNHDA, CDR2 SQIVND (reference sequence). CDR3 amino acids: CASSMGGGDNEQFF. The CDR3 bases are TGTGCCAGTAGTATGGGCGGGGGAGACAATGAGCAGTTCTTC.

The rearrangement joins TRBV18 to TRBJ2-3, with D hard to call. From germline, CDR1 is KGHSH and CDR2 LQKENI. The V gene lost 6 bases and the J gene lost 0 bases, with 7 bases spanning the gap. CDR3 length equals 13 residues. The CDR3 is CASSRFSTDTQYF. CDR3 sequence (DNA): TGTGCCAGCTCGAGGTTCAGCACAGATACGCAGTATTTT.

The chain carries TRBV5-1 and TRBJ1-2, with D hard to call. This CDR3 has 13 amino acids. CDR1 and CDR2 (germline): SGHRS, YFSETQ. Trimming left V 0 bases short and J 8 bases short, with 11 bases between. The CDR3 DNA is TGCGCCAGCAGCTTGGAATACAGTTTGGGCTACACCTTC. It translates to CASSLEYSLGYTF.

This clone was picked up one time. The genes are TRBV7-2 and TRBJ2-1; 9 bases map to TRBD2. The J segment lost 6 bases and the V segment lost 5 bases, leaving 11 bases of the junction unmatched. The CDR3 has 16 residues. Per germline, CDR1 SGHTA and CDR2 FQGNSA. The CDR3 loop reads CASSPITLAGPNEQFF. The CDR3, as DNA: TGTGCCAGCAGCCCAATTACCCTAGCGGGACCCAATGAGCAGTTCTTC. The full variable domain, rest sourced from reference TRBV7-2 and TRBJ2-1, is GAGVSQSPSNKVTEKGKDVELRCDPISGHTALYWYRQSLGQGLEFLIYFQGNSAPDKSGLPSDRFSAERTGGSVSTLTIQRTQQEDSAVYLCASSPITLAGPNEQFFGPGTRLTVL.

This clone appeared a single time. The chain couples TRBV4-1 to TRBJ2-2, with D maybe TRBD2 (5 bases). The germline gives CDR1 MGHRA, CDR2 YSYEKL. This CDR3 spans 14 amino acids. Trimming removed 4 bases at V and 1 base at J, with 7 bases between. The CDR3 DNA sequence: TGCGCCAGCAGCCTCGGGAAGAACACCGGGGAGCTGTTTTTT. It encodes CASSLGKNTGELFF.

The rearrangement uses TRBV28 and TRBJ1-1; D is unresolved. Looked up from germline, CDR1 is MDHEN and CDR2 is SYDVKM. The CDR3 has 16 residues. V lost 1 base and J 1 base, leaving 13 bases between the germline ends. CDR3 DNA: TGTGCCAGCAGTTTATCGATTAACGCCGGGAACACTGAAGCTTTCTTT. Residues: CASSLSINAGNTEAFF.

The CDR3 is CASRPPGQIYGYTF. Here the CDR3 DNA reads TGTGCCAGCAGACCCCCCGGACAGATCTATGGCTACACCTTC. This chain connects TRBV2 to TRBJ1-2; a weak D match, TRBD1 (6 bases). The V end was cut by 6 bases, the J end by 4 bases, with 15 bases between. The CDR3 loop spans 14 amino acids. CDR1 and CDR2 from the germline V gene are SNHLY and FYNNEI.

The J gene is TRBJ2-2, the V gene TRBV11-3, with TRBD1 identical over 7 bases. This CDR3 contains 14 residues. The V gene's germline CDR1 is SGHNT and CDR2 YENEEA. V was clipped by 6 bases and J by 4 bases; unmatched bases: 5. CDR3 nucleotide sequence: TGTGCCAGCAGTGGCAGACAGGGCACCGGGGAGCTGTTTTTT. Translated: CASSGRQGTGELFF.

This chain uses TRBV5-4 with TRBJ1-6; TRBD1 matches 7 bases. Trimming took 1 base from V and 9 from J; bases not matched to a gene: 7. This CDR3 is 15 amino acids long. Germline V gives CDR1 SGHNT, CDR2 YYREEE (reference sequence). The CDR3, as DNA: TGTGCCAGCAGCTTGAATAACAGGGGTGTTTCACCCCTCCACTTT. Protein sequence: CASSLNNRGVSPLHF.